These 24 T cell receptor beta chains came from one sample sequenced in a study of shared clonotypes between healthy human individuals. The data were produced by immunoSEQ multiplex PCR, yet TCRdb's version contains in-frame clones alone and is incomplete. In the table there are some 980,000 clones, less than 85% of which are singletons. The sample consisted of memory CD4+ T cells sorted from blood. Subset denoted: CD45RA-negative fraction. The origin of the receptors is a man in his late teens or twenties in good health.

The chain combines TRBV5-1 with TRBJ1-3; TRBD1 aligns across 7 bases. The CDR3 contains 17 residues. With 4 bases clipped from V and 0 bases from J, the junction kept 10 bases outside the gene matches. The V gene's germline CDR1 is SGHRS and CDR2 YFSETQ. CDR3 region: CASSILPGGDSGNTIYF. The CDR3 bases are TGCGCCAGCAGCATACTACCAGGGGGGGACTCTGGAAACACCATATATTTT.

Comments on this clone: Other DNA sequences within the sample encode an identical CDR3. CDR3 region: CAISESGGATYEQYF. CDR3 nucleotide sequence: TGTGCCATCAGTGAGTCGGGCGGGGCCACCTACGAGCAGTACTTC. The chain has TRBV10-3 and TRBJ2-7; perhaps TRBD2 as D (6 bases). Germline lookup yields CDR1 ENHRY and CDR2 SYGVKD. This CDR3 has 15 amino acids. Trimming cost V 0 bases and J 2 bases, with 11 bases left between them.

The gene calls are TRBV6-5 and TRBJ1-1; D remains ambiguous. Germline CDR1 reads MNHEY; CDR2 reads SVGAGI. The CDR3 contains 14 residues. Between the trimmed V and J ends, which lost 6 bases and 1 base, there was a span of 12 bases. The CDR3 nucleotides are TGTGCCAGCAGCTCCCCCGCAGCGAACACTGAAGCTTTCTTT. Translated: CASSSPAANTEAFF.

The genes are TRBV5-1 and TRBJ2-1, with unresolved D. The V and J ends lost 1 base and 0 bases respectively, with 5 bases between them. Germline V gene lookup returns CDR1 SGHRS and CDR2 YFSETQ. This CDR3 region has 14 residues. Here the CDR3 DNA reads TGCGCCAGCAGCTTGACCTACTCCTACAATGAGCAGTTCTTC. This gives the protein CASSLTYSYNEQFF.

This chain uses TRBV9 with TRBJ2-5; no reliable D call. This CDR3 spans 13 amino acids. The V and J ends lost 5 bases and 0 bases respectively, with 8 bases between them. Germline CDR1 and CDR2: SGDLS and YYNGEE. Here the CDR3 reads CASSLVNQETQYF. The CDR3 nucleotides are TGTGCCAGCAGTCTGGTAAACCAAGAGACCCAGTACTTC.

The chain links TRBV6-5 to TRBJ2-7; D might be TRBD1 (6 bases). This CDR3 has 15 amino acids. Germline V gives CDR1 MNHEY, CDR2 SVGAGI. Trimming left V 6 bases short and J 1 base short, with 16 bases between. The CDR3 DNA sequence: TGTGCCAGCAGGCGTATCGGGACAAAGTCCTACGAGCAGTACTTC. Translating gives CASRRIGTKSYEQYF.

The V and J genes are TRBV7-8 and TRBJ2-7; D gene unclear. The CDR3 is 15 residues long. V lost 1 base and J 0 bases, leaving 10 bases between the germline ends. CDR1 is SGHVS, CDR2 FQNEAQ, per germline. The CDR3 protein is CASSLGAQASYEQYF. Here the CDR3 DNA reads TGTGCCAGCAGCTTAGGGGCGCAGGCCTCCTACGAGCAGTACTTC. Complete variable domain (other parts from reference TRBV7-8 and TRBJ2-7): GAGVSQSPRYKVAKRGQDVALRCDPISGHVSLFWYQQALGQGPEFLTYFQNEAQLDKSGLPSDRFFAERPEGSVSTLKIQRTQQEDSAVYLCASSLGAQASYEQYFGPGTRLTVT.

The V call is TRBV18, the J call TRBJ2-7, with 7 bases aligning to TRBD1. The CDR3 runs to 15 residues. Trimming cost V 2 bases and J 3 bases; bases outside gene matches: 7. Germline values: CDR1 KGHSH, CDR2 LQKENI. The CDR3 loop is CASSPLSGGFYEQYF. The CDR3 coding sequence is TGTGCCAGCTCACCATTGTCAGGGGGTTTCTACGAGCAGTACTTC.

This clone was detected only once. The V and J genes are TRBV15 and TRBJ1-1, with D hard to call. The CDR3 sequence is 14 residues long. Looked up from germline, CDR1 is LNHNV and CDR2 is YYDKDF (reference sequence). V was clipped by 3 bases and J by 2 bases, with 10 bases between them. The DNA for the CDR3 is TGTGCCACCAGCAGCGACAAACCTAACACTGAAGCTTTCTTT. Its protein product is CATSSDKPNTEAFF.

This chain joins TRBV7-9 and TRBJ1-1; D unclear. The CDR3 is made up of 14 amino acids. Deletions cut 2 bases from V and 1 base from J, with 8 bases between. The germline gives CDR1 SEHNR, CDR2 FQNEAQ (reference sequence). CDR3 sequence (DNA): TGTGCCAGCAGCTTACAAGGGTCGAACACTGAAGCTTTCTTT. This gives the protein CASSLQGSNTEAFF.

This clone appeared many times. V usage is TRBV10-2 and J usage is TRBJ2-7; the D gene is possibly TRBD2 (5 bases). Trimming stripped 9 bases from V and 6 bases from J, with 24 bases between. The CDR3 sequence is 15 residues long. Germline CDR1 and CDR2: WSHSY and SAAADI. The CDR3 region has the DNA TGCGCCAGTCTTCCGGACTTGCTGCTGAGCCGCGAGCAGTACTTC. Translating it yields CASLPDLLLSREQYF.

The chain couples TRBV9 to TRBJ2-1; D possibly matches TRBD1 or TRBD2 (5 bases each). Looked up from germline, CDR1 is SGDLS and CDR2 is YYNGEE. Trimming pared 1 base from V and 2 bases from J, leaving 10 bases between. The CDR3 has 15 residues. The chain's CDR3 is CASSVSGAAYNEQFF. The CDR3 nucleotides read TGTGCCAGCAGCGTATCCGGGGCGGCCTACAATGAGCAGTTCTTC. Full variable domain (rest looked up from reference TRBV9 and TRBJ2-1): DSGVTQTPKHLITATGQRVTLRCSPRSGDLSVYWYQQSLDQGLQFLIQYYNGEERAKGNILERFSAQQFPDLHSELNLSSLELGDSALYFCASSVSGAAYNEQFFGPGTRLTVL.

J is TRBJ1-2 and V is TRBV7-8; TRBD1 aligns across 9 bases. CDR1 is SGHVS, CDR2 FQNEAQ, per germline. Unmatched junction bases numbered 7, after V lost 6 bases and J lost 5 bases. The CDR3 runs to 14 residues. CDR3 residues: CASSPAGTGYGYTF. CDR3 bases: TGTGCCAGCAGTCCCGCCGGGACAGGGTATGGCTACACCTTC.

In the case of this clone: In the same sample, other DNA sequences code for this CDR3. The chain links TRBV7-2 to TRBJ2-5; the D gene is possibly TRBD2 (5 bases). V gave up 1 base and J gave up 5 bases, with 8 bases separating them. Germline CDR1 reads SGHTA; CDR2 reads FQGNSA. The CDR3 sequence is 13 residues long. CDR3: CASSLGAAETQYF. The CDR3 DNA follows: TGTGCCAGCAGCTTAGGAGCGGCGGAGACCCAGTACTTC.

The CDR3 loop reads CASSLGLGPIEYNEQFF. CDR3 sequence (DNA): TGTGCCAGCAGCTTAGGGCTCGGACCCATAGAGTACAATGAGCAGTTCTTC. J is TRBJ2-1 and V is TRBV11-3; D remains ambiguous. The V gene's germline CDR1 is SGHNT and CDR2 YENEEA. CDR3 size: 17 residues. Trimming stripped 1 base from V and 4 bases from J, with 17 bases between.

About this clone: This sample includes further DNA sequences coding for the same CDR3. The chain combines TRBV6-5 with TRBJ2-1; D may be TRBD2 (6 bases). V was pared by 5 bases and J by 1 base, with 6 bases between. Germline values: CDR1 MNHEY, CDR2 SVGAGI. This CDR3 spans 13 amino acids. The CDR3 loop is CASSRGSYNEQFF. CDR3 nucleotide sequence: TGTGCCAGCAGTCGGGGGTCCTACAATGAGCAGTTCTTC.

The DNA for the CDR3 is TGTGCCAGCAGTTACTCGACGGGGCCCTCAGGCTATGGCTACACCTTC. It encodes CASSYSTGPSGYGYTF. V is TRBV6-5 and J is TRBJ1-2; D is possibly TRBD1 (5 bases). V was shortened by 0 bases and J by 4 bases, with 15 bases between the two germline ends. This CDR3 has 16 residues. Germline V gene lookup returns CDR1 MNHEY and CDR2 SVGAGI.

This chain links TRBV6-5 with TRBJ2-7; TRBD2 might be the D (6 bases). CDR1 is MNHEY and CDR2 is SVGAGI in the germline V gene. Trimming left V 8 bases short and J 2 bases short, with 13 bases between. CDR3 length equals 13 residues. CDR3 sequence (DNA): TGTGCCAGCCTGGGGCGGGATCCCTACGAGCAGTACTTC. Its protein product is CASLGRDPYEQYF.

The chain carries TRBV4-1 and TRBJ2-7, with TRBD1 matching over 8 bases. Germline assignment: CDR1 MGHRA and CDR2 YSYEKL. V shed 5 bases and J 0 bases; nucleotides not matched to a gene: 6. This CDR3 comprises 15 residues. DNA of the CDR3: TGCGCCAGCAGCGTGGGACAGGCCAGCTCCTACGAGCAGTACTTC. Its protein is CASSVGQASSYEQYF.

The DNA of the CDR3 is TGTGCCAGTAGGGACAGGGCGTCTCCTGAAGCTTTCTTT. Translated: CASRDRASPEAFF. The chain joins TRBV27 to TRBJ1-1; TRBD1 aligns across 9 bases. CDR3 size: 13 residues. J was trimmed by 6 bases and V by 9 bases; bases with no gene match: 8. CDR1 and CDR2 from the germline V gene are MNHEY and SMNVEV (reference sequence).

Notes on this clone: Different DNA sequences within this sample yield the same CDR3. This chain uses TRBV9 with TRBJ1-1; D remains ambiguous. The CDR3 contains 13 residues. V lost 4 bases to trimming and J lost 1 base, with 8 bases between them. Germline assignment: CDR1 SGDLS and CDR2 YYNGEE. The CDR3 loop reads CASSPYKNTEAFF. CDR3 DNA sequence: TGTGCCAGCAGCCCCTACAAGAACACTGAAGCTTTCTTT.

The CDR3 DNA follows: TGTGCCAGCAGCGTAGGGTTGTCCTCTGGGGCCAACGTCCTGACTTTC. Protein: CASSVGLSSGANVLTF. The chain recombines TRBV9 with TRBJ2-6; D unclear. CDR3 length: 16 residues. The V and J ends lost 0 bases and 0 bases respectively, with 7 bases between them. The germline gives CDR1 SGDLS, CDR2 YYNGEE. Drawing the rest from reference TRBV9 and TRBJ2-6, the complete variable domain is DSGVTQTPKHLITATGQRVTLRCSPRSGDLSVYWYQQSLDQGLQFLIQYYNGEERAKGNILERFSAQQFPDLHSELNLSSLELGDSALYFCASSVGLSSGANVLTFGAGSRLTVL.

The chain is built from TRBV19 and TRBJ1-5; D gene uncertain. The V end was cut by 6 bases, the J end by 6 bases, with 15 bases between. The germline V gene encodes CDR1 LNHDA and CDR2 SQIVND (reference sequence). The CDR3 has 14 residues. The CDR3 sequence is CASSNDARGQPQHF. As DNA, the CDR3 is TGTGCCAGTAGCAATGACGCCCGGGGTCAGCCCCAGCATTTT. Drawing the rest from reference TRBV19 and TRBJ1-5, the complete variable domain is DGGITQSPKYLFRKEGQNVTLSCEQNLNHDAMYWYRQDPGQGLRLIYYSQIVNDFQKGDIAEGYSVSREKKESFPLTVTSAQKNPTAFYLCASSNDARGQPQHFGDGTRLSIL.

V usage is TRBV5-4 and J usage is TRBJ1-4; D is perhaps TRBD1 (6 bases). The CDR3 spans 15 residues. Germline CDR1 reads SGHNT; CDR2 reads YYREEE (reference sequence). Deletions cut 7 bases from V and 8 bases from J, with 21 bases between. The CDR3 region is CASLLPQWGREKLFF. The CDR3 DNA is TGTGCCAGCTTATTGCCCCAGTGGGGGCGAGAAAAACTGTTTTTT.